This T cell receptor (beta chain) is drawn from a study of T cell repertoires in cytomegalovirus infection. Study-level information: Recently identified HLA-C-restricted CMV epitopes were among the peptides used. CMV infection and matching HLA type were both indicated by public TCR beta signatures. Study findings and constraints: People with CMV and the relevant HLA were identified by cumulative public TCR beta family frequency. In two of eight donors, the top clonotype was HLA-C-restricted CMV-specific.

TCRdb re-called the reads through MiXCR, storing one row per CDR3 protein. The profile covers under 850,000 distinct CDR3 sequences, with about 30% appearing a single time and around a sixth taken by the ten largest. Germline trimming cut 7 bases from V and 6 bases from J; bases unmatched to any gene: 13. Germline values: CDR1 SNHLY, CDR2 FYNNEI. The CDR3 consists of 16 residues. A few counts support this clonotype. Its cognate antigen is unknown. The starting material was cultured PBMCs, obtained from culture after CMV antigen stimulation. This clonotype originated in a human donor in good health (CMV status not recorded). Some clones in this sample may be carry-over from other donors' samples. The chain carries TRBV2 and TRBJ1-5; TRBD1 matches at 9 bases. Written as DNA, the CDR3 is TGTGCCAGCACCCTGTTATCGGGACAGGGTAGTCAGCCCCAGCATTTT. As protein: CASTLLSGQGSQPQHF. The whole variable domain, filled in from reference TRBV2 and TRBJ1-5, reads EPEVTQTPSHQVTQMGQEVILRCVPISNHLYFYWYRQILGQKVEFLVSFYNNEISEKSEIFDDQFSVERPDGSNFTLKIRSTKLEDSAMYFCASTLLSGQGSQPQHFGDGTRLSIL.